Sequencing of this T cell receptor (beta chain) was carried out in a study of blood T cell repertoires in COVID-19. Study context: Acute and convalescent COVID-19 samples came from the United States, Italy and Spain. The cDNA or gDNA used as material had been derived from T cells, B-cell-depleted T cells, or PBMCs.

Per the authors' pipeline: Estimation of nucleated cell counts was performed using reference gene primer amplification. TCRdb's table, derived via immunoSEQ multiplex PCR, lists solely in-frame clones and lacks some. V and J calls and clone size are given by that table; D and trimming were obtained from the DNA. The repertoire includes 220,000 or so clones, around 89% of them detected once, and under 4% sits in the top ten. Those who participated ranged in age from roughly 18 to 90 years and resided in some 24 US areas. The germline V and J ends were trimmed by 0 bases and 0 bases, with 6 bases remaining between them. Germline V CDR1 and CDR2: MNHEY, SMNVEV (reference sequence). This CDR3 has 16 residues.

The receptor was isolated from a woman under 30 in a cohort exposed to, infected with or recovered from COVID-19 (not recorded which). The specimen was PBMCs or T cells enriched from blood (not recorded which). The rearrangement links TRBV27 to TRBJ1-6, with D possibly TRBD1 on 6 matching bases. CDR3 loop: CASSLSGASYNSPLHF. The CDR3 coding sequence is TGTGCCAGCAGTTTATCGGGGGCCTCCTATAATTCACCCCTCCACTTT.